What follows describes a single T cell receptor (beta chain). As processed by the authors: Quantification of nucleated cells was approximated via reference gene primer amplification. Libraries were prepared by immunoSEQ multiplex PCR; TCRdb keeps only in-frame clonotypes and omits some of them. The DNA gave D and trimming, while V, J and clone size come from that table. The table shows fewer than 450,000 clones, with more than 75% occurring only once. Germline V gives CDR1 SGDLS, CDR2 YYNGEE. The CDR3 has 13 residues. Trimming pared 4 bases from V and 0 bases from J, leaving 7 bases between. These data belong to a study of blood T cell repertoires in COVID-19. On the study more broadly: The cDNA or gDNA used as material had been derived from T cells, B-cell-depleted T cells, or PBMCs.

Patients in Seattle were enrolled during active infection, then followed longitudinally. Sequences were obtained from peripheral blood. The source is a woman in her forties or fifties with COVID-19, enrolled during active disease. J is TRBJ1-2 and V is TRBV9; D remains unclear. CDR3 in DNA: TGTGCCAGCAGCACTAACCCTAACTATGGCTACACCTTC. As protein: CASSTNPNYGYTF.